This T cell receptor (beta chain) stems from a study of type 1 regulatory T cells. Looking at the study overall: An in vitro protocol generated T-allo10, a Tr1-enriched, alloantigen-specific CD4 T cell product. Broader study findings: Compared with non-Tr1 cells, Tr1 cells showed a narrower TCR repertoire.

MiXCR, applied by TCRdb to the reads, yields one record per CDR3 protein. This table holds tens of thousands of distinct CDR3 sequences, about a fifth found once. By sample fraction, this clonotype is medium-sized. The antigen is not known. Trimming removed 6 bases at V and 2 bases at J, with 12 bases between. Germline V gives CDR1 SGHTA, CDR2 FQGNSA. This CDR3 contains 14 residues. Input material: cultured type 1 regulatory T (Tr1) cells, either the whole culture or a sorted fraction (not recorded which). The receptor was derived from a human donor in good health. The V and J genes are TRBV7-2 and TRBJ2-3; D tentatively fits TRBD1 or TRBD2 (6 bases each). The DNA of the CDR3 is TGTGCCAGCAGTCGGGGGCACCACACAGATACGCAGTATTTT. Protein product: CASSRGHHTDTQYF.